This T cell receptor (beta chain) emerged from a study of identical twins. Study findings and constraints: A partial confounding effect on zero-insertion analyses could come from invariant MAIT and iNKT cells. Cord blood's abundant beta clonotypes had fewer insertions, unlike memory repertoires.

Each cDNA held unique molecular identifiers, and template switching gave it a universal primer site. Using its own MiXCR run on the 5' RACE reads, TCRdb lists one record per CDR3 protein. Of a few hundred thousand distinct CDR3 sequences listed, roughly 9% are singletons. This clonotype was observed many times. Its antigen is currently unknown. This CDR3 is built from 16 residues. The V segment lost 3 bases and the J segment 2 bases; nucleotides outside the gene matches: 5. Germline V gene sequence: CDR1 SGDLS, CDR2 YYNGEE. This sample was also put to use in a study of yellow fever vaccine responses in identical twins. That source notes: Twins' vaccine T cell responses reportedly seemed partly convergent and partly personalized.

The chain employs TRBV9 and TRBJ2-3; 11 bases agree with TRBD2. This clonotype originated in a young woman in good health. Sequencing was performed on CD8+ T cells sorted from blood. The CDR3: CASSAPTSGVTDTQYF. The CDR3, as DNA: TGTGCCAGCAGCGCTCCGACTAGCGGGGTCACAGATACGCAGTATTTT.